The 24 T cell receptor beta chains below come from one sample, sequenced in a study of PD-1 blockade in classical Hodgkin lymphoma. The time point was: cycle 4 day 1 (C4D1), after five to seven weeks of nivolumab. Each patient experienced a relapse that followed autologous stem cell transplantation, and brentuximab vedotin exposure varied. Sequencing used immunoSEQ multiplex PCR; TCRdb keeps in-frame clones, though not all of them. The profile shows about 93,000 clones, around 80% of them singletons. Source: peripheral blood mononuclear cells (PBMCs), taken before the fourth cycle of nivolumab. Source of these receptors: a human donor with classical Hodgkin lymphoma.

This clone was seen only once. The gene calls are TRBV28 and TRBJ1-4; tentatively, D is TRBD1 (5 bases). The CDR3 is 15 residues long. V lost 6 bases to trimming and J lost 7 bases, with 18 bases between them. Germline CDR1 is MDHEN and CDR2 is SYDVKM. Here the CDR3 reads CASRTGGRTFEKLFF. The DNA for the CDR3 is TGTGCCAGCAGGACCGGTGGGCGGACATTTGAAAAACTGTTTTTT.

The chain combines TRBV6-4 with TRBJ2-3; D not resolved. V dropped 5 bases and J dropped 0 bases, with 12 bases sitting between them. This CDR3 is 15 amino acids long. Germline-derived CDR1 and CDR2 are MRHNA and SNTAGT. CDR3 in DNA: TGTGCCAGCAGTTCGGAGATGATTAGCACAGATACGCAGTATTTT. This encodes CASSSEMISTDTQYF.

The V call is TRBV25-1, the J call TRBJ2-7; TRBD1 matches 12 bases. Germline trimming cut 7 bases from V and 1 base from J; bases unmatched to any gene: 11. This CDR3 region has 17 residues. In germline, CDR1 is MGHDK, CDR2 SYGVNS. This CDR3 is CASIPGGGQGASYEQYF. For the CDR3, the DNA is TGTGCCAGCATCCCAGGAGGGGGACAGGGGGCGTCCTACGAGCAGTACTTC.

In this sample, this clone turned up a few times. Here the CDR3 DNA reads TGTGCCAGCAGCGTTTGGGGACAGGGGTCTGGAAACACCATATATTTT. Its translation is CASSVWGQGSGNTIYF. The chain employs TRBV7-9 and TRBJ1-3, with 10 bases that match TRBD1. Germline V gene lookup returns CDR1 SEHNR and CDR2 FQNEAQ (reference sequence). This CDR3 has 16 residues. The V and J ends lost 5 bases and 1 base, in that order; junction bases with no gene match: 5. The variable domain in full, with the rest retrieved from reference TRBV7-9 and TRBJ1-3, is DTGVSQNPRHKITKRGQNVTFRCDPISEHNRLYWYRQTLGQGPEFLTYFQNEAQLEKSRLLSDRFSAERPKGSFSTLEIQRTEQGDSAMYLCASSVWGQGSGNTIYFGEGSWLTVV.

This clone was counted between two and nine times. The J gene is TRBJ2-1, the V gene TRBV28, with 8 bases identical to TRBD1. With V trimmed by 4 bases and J by 4 bases, 21 bases remained unmatched. CDR3 length: 20 residues. The germline V gene encodes CDR1 MDHEN and CDR2 SYDVKM. In DNA, the CDR3 is TGTGCCAGCAGTTCGCCACAGGGGGTATTTCAGCTAGGGACGTACAATGAGCAGTTCTTC. Its translation: CASSSPQGVFQLGTYNEQFF.

The chain uses TRBV6-1 and TRBJ1-2; 7 bases map to TRBD1. This CDR3 contains 15 residues. The J segment lost 6 bases and the V segment lost 4 bases, leaving 11 bases of the junction unmatched. The germline gives CDR1 MNHNS, CDR2 SASEGT. The CDR3 bases are TGTGCCAGCAGTGCCCCCGACAGGGACTATCATGGCTACACCTTC. Its translation is CASSAPDRDYHGYTF.

This clone was counted a few times. The V and J genes are TRBV2 and TRBJ1-2, with TRBD1 matching over 7 bases. The V segment lost 4 bases and the J segment 2 bases; nucleotides outside the gene matches: 4. This CDR3 has 14 amino acids. Germline V lookup: CDR1 SNHLY, CDR2 FYNNEI. The CDR3 nucleotides read TGTGCCAGCAGTGTCAGGGGGAACAACTATGGCTACACCTTC. Translation gives CASSVRGNNYGYTF.

A word on this clone: Other DNA sequences within the sample encode an identical CDR3. The chain combines TRBV19 with TRBJ1-4, with D perhaps TRBD1 (5 bases). Germline lookup yields CDR1 LNHDA and CDR2 SQIVND (reference sequence). Trimming cost V 5 bases and J 5 bases, with 9 bases left between them. The CDR3 covers 13 residues. The CDR3 loop is CASSPQENEKLFF. As DNA, the CDR3 is TGTGCCAGTAGTCCACAGGAAAATGAAAAACTGTTTTTT.

This sequence joins TRBV5-6 and TRBJ2-7; 7 bases are a match to TRBD2. The CDR3 runs 14 residues. Germline CDR1 SGHDT, CDR2 YYEEEE. V was pared by 4 bases and J by 2 bases, with 6 bases of the junction left unmatched. The CDR3 loop is CASSELAPPYEQYF. The CDR3 DNA is TGTGCCAGCAGCGAACTAGCGCCACCCTACGAGCAGTACTTC.

This clone turned up a few times. The chain links TRBV2 to TRBJ1-3; no reliable D call. Germline V CDR1 and CDR2: SNHLY, FYNNEI. V lost 6 bases, J lost 4 bases, and 7 bases lay in between. CDR3 length equals 12 residues. CDR3 bases: TGTGCCAGCAGGTACGCCGGAAACACCATATATTTT. This translates into CASRYAGNTIYF.

As DNA, the CDR3 is TGTGCCAGCAGCTCTGGGACTAGCGGGAGCTCCAATGAGCAGTTCTTC. This gives the protein CASSSGTSGSSNEQFF. V is TRBV5-4 and J is TRBJ2-1; TRBD2 aligns across 14 bases. Germline values: CDR1 SGHNT, CDR2 YYREEE (reference sequence). V gave up 3 bases and J gave up 6 bases; unmatched junction bases: 5. The CDR3 spans 16 residues.

The V gene is TRBV19, the J gene TRBJ1-6, with a possible D match to TRBD1 (5 bases). The germline V gene encodes CDR1 LNHDA and CDR2 SQIVND (reference sequence). Trimming shortened V by 1 base and J by 0 bases, and 10 bases separated the two germline ends. This CDR3 is 17 amino acids long. The CDR3 DNA is TGTGCCAGTAGTATAGGGGGGGTGAGCTCCTATAATTCACCCCTCCACTTT. As protein: CASSIGGVSSYNSPLHF. Filled out from reference TRBV19 and TRBJ1-6, the complete variable domain reads DGGITQSPKYLFRKEGQNVTLSCEQNLNHDAMYWYRQDPGQGLRLIYYSQIVNDFQKGDIAEGYSVSREKKESFPLTVTSAQKNPTAFYLCASSIGGVSSYNSPLHFGNGTRLTVT.

J is TRBJ1-2 and V is TRBV9; a possible D gene is TRBD1 (5 bases). V was trimmed by 0 bases and J by 0 bases, leaving 9 bases between them. CDR1 and CDR2 from the germline V gene are SGDLS and YYNGEE. This CDR3 has 15 amino acids. The CDR3, as DNA: TGTGCCAGCAGCGTAGGAGCGGGGGCTAACTATGGCTACACCTTC. Translating it yields CASSVGAGANYGYTF.

The V gene is TRBV18, the J gene TRBJ2-4; D may correspond to TRBD1 or TRBD2 (5 bases each). The germline V gene has CDR1 KGHSH and CDR2 LQKENI. Between the trimmed V and J ends, which lost 2 bases and 0 bases, there was a span of 8 bases. CDR3 length equals 15 residues. The CDR3 spells CASSPGGRAKNIQYF. The CDR3 coding sequence is TGTGCCAGCTCACCAGGGGGTAGAGCCAAAAACATTCAGTACTTC.

This rearrangement joins TRBV11-1 to TRBJ1-1; D ambiguous. This CDR3 is 15 amino acids long. V was trimmed by 5 bases and J by 0 bases, leaving 13 bases between them. CDR1 is SGHAT and CDR2 is FQDESV in the germline V gene (reference sequence). The CDR3 region is CASSVEFSVNTEAFF. CDR3 DNA sequence: TGTGCCAGCAGCGTCGAATTCTCAGTGAACACTGAAGCTTTCTTT.

The CDR3 sequence is CASSFSAEPTDTQYF. Here the CDR3 DNA reads TGTGCCAGCAGTTTTAGTGCTGAACCCACAGATACGCAGTATTTT. This rearrangement joins TRBV28 to TRBJ2-3, with D unresolved. Deletions cut 3 bases from V and 2 bases from J, with 12 bases between. The CDR3 runs 15 residues. CDR1 MDHEN and CDR2 SYDVKM come from the germline V gene.

The genes are TRBV4-1 and TRBJ2-2; D is unclear. This CDR3 has 17 residues. Germline V gives CDR1 MGHRA, CDR2 YSYEKL. The V end was cut by 6 bases, the J end by 2 bases, with 19 bases between. CDR3 DNA sequence: TGCGCCAGCAGTCTAACAATGAGTGCGGTTAACACCGGGGAGCTGTTTTTT. Residues: CASSLTMSAVNTGELFF.

The chain carries TRBV4-1 and TRBJ1-2, with a weak D call TRBD1 (6 bases). Trimming left V 1 base short and J 4 bases short, with 16 bases between. Germline V gene data show CDR1 as MGHRA and CDR2 as YSYEKL. The CDR3 spans 16 residues. CDR3 sequence: CASSQAHRQEAYGYTF. CDR3 bases: TGCGCCAGCAGCCAAGCACACCGACAGGAAGCCTATGGCTACACCTTC.

The chain couples TRBV7-8 to TRBJ1-2, with unresolved D. This CDR3 region has 14 residues. Germline-derived CDR1 and CDR2 are SGHVS and FQNEAQ. Deletions cut 5 bases from V and 4 bases from J, with 14 bases between. CDR3 region: CASSPIGLIYGYTF. DNA of the CDR3: TGTGCCAGCAGCCCAATAGGCCTAATCTATGGCTACACCTTC.

This CDR3 is CASSYSGEGDSPLHF. DNA for the CDR3: TGTGCCAGCAGTTACAGTGGTGAGGGAGATTCACCCCTCCACTTT. V usage is TRBV6-5 and J usage is TRBJ1-6; D is ambiguous. The germline gives CDR1 MNHEY, CDR2 SVGAGI. Trimming pared 2 bases from V and 8 bases from J, leaving 13 bases between. The length of the CDR3 is 15 residues.

The genes are TRBV6-6 and TRBJ2-5, with D perhaps TRBD1 (6 bases). Germline CDR1 and CDR2: MNHNY and SVGAGI (reference sequence). The CDR3 covers 14 residues. The ends were cut back, 4 bases at V and 5 bases at J, with 14 bases in the middle. The chain's CDR3 is CASSFLDRRETQYF. In DNA, the CDR3 is TGTGCCAGCAGTTTCCTTGACAGGCGGGAGACCCAGTACTTC.

The CDR3 DNA is TGTGCCAGCAGTGCCTACGAGCAGTACTTC. Protein: CASSAYEQYF. The chain has TRBV27 and TRBJ2-7; no clear D gene. Germline CDR1 reads MNHEY; CDR2 reads SMNVEV (reference sequence). This CDR3 comprises 10 residues. V was trimmed by 5 bases and J by 2 bases, leaving 1 base between them.

V and J are TRBV7-6 and TRBJ1-4; D perhaps matches TRBD1 (6 bases). The CDR3 extends over 16 amino acids. The V end was cut by 1 base, the J end by 4 bases, with 13 bases between. CDR1 SGHVS and CDR2 FNYEAQ come from the germline V gene. In DNA, the CDR3 is TGTGCCAGCAGCTTAGTCCCGGGGGGCTTTAATGAAAAACTGTTTTTT. The encoded protein is CASSLVPGGFNEKLFF.

Here the CDR3 reads CASRELGATGELFF. The DNA for the CDR3 is TGTGCCAGCAGGGAGCTTGGGGCCACCGGGGAGCTGTTTTTT. The chain uses TRBV11-1 and TRBJ2-2, with D tentatively TRBD1 (5 bases). Germline loops: CDR1 SGHAT, CDR2 FQDESV (reference sequence). The germline V and J ends were trimmed by 6 bases and 4 bases, with 12 bases remaining between them. The CDR3 sequence is 14 residues long.